Sequencing of this TCR beta chain was carried out in a study of blood T cells in healthy people across ages. For the second PCR, which ran for about 6 to 11 cycles, a sample-barcoded 5' primer and a J-beta primer mix were used. Each cDNA molecule, via a template-switch adaptor with 12 random nucleotides, was tagged. TCRdb passed the 5' RACE reads through MiXCR, listing each CDR3 protein once. The data show over a million distinct CDR3 sequences, roughly 43% seen once. Healthy Caucasian individuals from Russia aged 6 to 90 served as donors. The CDR3 consists of 16 residues. Germline V CDR1 and CDR2: MNHEY, SVGAGI. J lost 4 bases, V lost 4 bases, and 8 bases had no gene match. This clonotype was seen a few times.

This TCR was recovered from a woman aged 18-30 years in good health. V usage is TRBV6-5 and J usage is TRBJ2-7, with 12 positions matching TRBD2. Sample: blood. The CDR3 region is CASSSTSGRPLYEQYF. CDR3 sequence (DNA): TGTGCCAGCAGTTCAACTAGCGGGAGGCCCTTATACGAGCAGTACTTC.